This entry features one TCR beta chain sequence. The protocol was immunoSEQ multiplex PCR, while the TCRdb copy is restricted to in-frame clones and leaves out a portion. The sample consists of 250,000 to 350,000 clones, about four fifths of them appearing once. The entry originates in a study of blood T cell repertoires in COVID-19. The CDR3 contains 14 residues. Per the germline V gene, CDR1 is SGHRS and CDR2 is YFSETQ. Deletions cut 0 bases from V and 9 bases from J, with 13 bases between. The chain recombines TRBV5-1 with TRBJ2-1, with D maybe TRBD2 (5 bases). The sample taken for sequencing was peripheral blood. This receptor was obtained from a human donor with COVID-19, enrolled during active disease. The donor label of this sample is uncertain. CDR3 DNA sequence: TGCGCCAGCAGCTTGGGGGGTGGGGAGCGTGAGCAGTTCTTC. Amino acid sequence: CASSLGGGEREQFF.